The entry that follows covers one T cell receptor (beta chain) sequence. The antigen remains undetermined. Data came from immunoSEQ multiplex PCR; TCRdb stores just in-frame clones and leaves some out. The sample consists of over 95,000 clones, about 90% of them appearing once. Stated time point: week 11, during vaccination. The investigators gave 300 ug of mutant IDH1 20-mer peptide in each vaccine dose, together with topical imiquimod. CDR1 LGHNA and CDR2 YNFKEQ come from the germline V gene. The CDR3 covers 16 residues. V dropped 6 bases and J dropped 3; count of bases not matched to a gene: 9. The data were obtained in a study of a mutant IDH1 vaccine in newly diagnosed glioma. Study overall: First vaccine doses came 4-6 weeks after radiotherapy alone, or with temozolomide cycles. Before enrollment, patients got radiotherapy alone, temozolomide alone, or mostly the combination.

This clonotype originated in a woman between 45 and 60 years old with glioma. Sequencing used PBMCs, obtained from a glioma patient whose treatment included an IDH1 peptide vaccine. V usage is TRBV4-2 and J usage is TRBJ2-1; 9 nucleotides align to TRBD2. The CDR3 nucleotides are TGTGCCAGCAGTCAACAAGCGGGAGGAGGCTACAATGAGCAGTTCTTC. It translates to CASSQQAGGGYNEQFF.